One and the same sample provided the 18 T cell receptor beta chains below, sequenced in a study of T cells in localized non-small cell lung cancer. TCRdb's copy holds only in-frame clones and misses some; the assay was immunoSEQ multiplex PCR. The sample has some 64,000 clones; roughly 79% are singletons. Source: PBMCs, taken before any cancer treatment. These receptors were taken from a man aged 40-75 years with stage II lung adenocarcinoma.

This sequence joins TRBV6-4 and TRBJ2-1; 8 bases map to TRBD2. CDR3 length: 14 amino acids. Trimming at V came to 3 bases and at J to 8 bases, leaving 6 bases not matched to a gene. Germline CDR1 MRHNA, CDR2 SNTAGT. CDR3 sequence (DNA): TGTGCCAGCAGTGAAGACGGGAGGGCCTATGAGCAGTTCTTC. Translating it yields CASSEDGRAYEQFF.

The V and J genes are TRBV29-1 and TRBJ2-7, with 11 bases fitting TRBD2. After removal of 6 bases from V and 3 bases from J, the junction contained 1 base not matched to a gene. CDR1 is SQVTM and CDR2 is ANQGSEA in the germline V gene. The CDR3 extends over 12 amino acids. CDR3 region: CSVGTSGYEQYF. The CDR3 DNA follows: TGCAGCGTCGGGACTAGCGGCTACGAGCAGTACTTC.

The gene calls are TRBV5-1 and TRBJ2-3, with TRBD1 as a possible D gene (5 bases). CDR3 size: 14 residues. CDR1 and CDR2 from the germline V gene are SGHRS and YFSETQ. Trimming removed 4 bases at V and 6 bases at J, with 15 bases between. The CDR3 protein is CASSVTGSGDTQYF. In DNA, the CDR3 is TGCGCCAGCAGCGTGACGGGCTCAGGGGATACGCAGTATTTT.

This clone was seen more than once but under ten times. CDR3 amino acids: CASSLSVMNTEAFF. DNA for the CDR3: TGTGCCAGCAGTTTGTCGGTCATGAACACTGAAGCTTTCTTT. The rearrangement joins TRBV28 to TRBJ1-1, with unresolved D. The CDR3 is 14 residues long. Trimming removed 3 bases at V and 0 bases at J, with 8 bases between. Germline assignment: CDR1 MDHEN and CDR2 SYDVKM.

This sequence joins TRBV18 and TRBJ1-5; TRBD1 agrees at 9 bases. CDR3 size: 16 residues. The junction had 11 bases not matched to a gene; V was cut back by 5 bases and J by 6 bases. Germline V gene lookup returns CDR1 KGHSH and CDR2 LQKENI. Here the CDR3 reads CASSETLGQGSQPQHF. In DNA form, the CDR3 reads TGTGCCAGCTCAGAGACCCTGGGACAGGGCAGTCAGCCCCAGCATTTT.

The chain couples TRBV18 to TRBJ2-7; TRBD2 matches at 14 bases. Germline V gives CDR1 KGHSH, CDR2 LQKENI. This CDR3 contains 15 residues. The ends lost 5 bases at V and 5 bases at J; junction bases unmatched: 5. The CDR3 reads CASSVGTSGSHEQYF. The DNA of the CDR3 is TGTGCCAGCTCAGTCGGGACTAGCGGGAGCCACGAGCAGTACTTC.

V and J are TRBV10-3 and TRBJ2-7; maybe TRBD1 (6 bases). The CDR3 totals 16 residues. V was trimmed by 0 bases and J by 6 bases, leaving 18 bases between them. The germline V gene has CDR1 ENHRY and CDR2 SYGVKD. The CDR3 region is CAISESRAYRAAEQYF. CDR3 coding DNA: TGTGCCATCAGTGAGTCGAGGGCCTACAGGGCAGCCGAGCAGTACTTC.

The V gene is TRBV7-2, the J gene TRBJ2-2; 14 nucleotides agree with TRBD2. V gave up 2 bases and J gave up 7 bases; unmatched junction bases: 6. This CDR3 has 17 amino acids. Germline V gives CDR1 SGHTA, CDR2 FQGNSA. The CDR3: CASSLQTSGRVGGELFF. DNA for the CDR3: TGTGCCAGCAGCTTACAGACTAGCGGGAGGGTTGGCGGGGAGCTGTTTTTT.

The chain joins TRBV19 to TRBJ1-1; no definite D call. The CDR3 is made up of 13 amino acids. The germline CDR1 and CDR2 sequences are LNHDA and SQIVND (reference sequence). V gave up 2 bases and J gave up 1 base, with 5 bases separating them. The CDR3 protein is CASSIIGNTEAFF. The CDR3 DNA is TGTGCCAGTAGTATAATAGGGAACACTGAAGCTTTCTTT.

This clone was observed a single time. The DNA for the CDR3 is TGTGCCTGTAGTAGCGAGAGGGGCCCCCCAGATACGCAGTATTTT. Translation gives CACSSERGPPDTQYF. This chain uses TRBV30 with TRBJ2-3; D tentatively reads TRBD1 or TRBD2 (5 bases each). This CDR3 contains 15 residues. Germline CDR1 is GTSNPN and CDR2 is SVGIG (reference sequence). Trimming took off 6 bases at V and 4 bases at J, with 20 bases between the two ends. Variable domain in full (rest from reference TRBV30 and TRBJ2-3): SQTIHQWPATLVQPVGSPLSLECTVEGTSNPNLYWYRQAAGRGLQLLFYSVGIGQISSEVPQNLSASRPQDRQFILSSKKLLLSDSGFYLCACSSERGPPDTQYFGPGTRLTVL.

The chain recombines TRBV7-2 with TRBJ2-5; 7 bases map to TRBD1. This CDR3 region has 13 residues. CDR1 is SGHTA and CDR2 is FQGNSA in the germline V gene. After removal of 5 bases from V and 5 bases from J, the junction contained 5 bases not matched to a gene. The chain's CDR3 is CASSLGQLETQYF. CDR3 bases: TGTGCCAGCAGCCTGGGACAGCTGGAGACCCAGTACTTC. Full variable domain (rest looked up from reference TRBV7-2 and TRBJ2-5): GAGVSQSPSNKVTEKGKDVELRCDPISGHTALYWYRQSLGQGLEFLIYFQGNSAPDKSGLPSDRFSAERTGGSVSTLTIQRTQQEDSAVYLCASSLGQLETQYFGPGTRLLVL.

The rearrangement links TRBV19 to TRBJ2-4, with D possibly matching TRBD2 (5 bases). The CDR3 sequence is 16 residues long. With 6 bases removed from V and 1 base from J, the gap between germline ends came to 16 bases. Germline V lookup: CDR1 LNHDA, CDR2 SQIVND (reference sequence). CDR3 bases: TGTGCCAGTAGGAGTGGAAACCCGGGGGCCAAAAACATTCAGTACTTC. Translating it yields CASRSGNPGAKNIQYF. Supplemented by reference TRBV19 and TRBJ2-4, the full variable domain reads DGGITQSPKYLFRKEGQNVTLSCEQNLNHDAMYWYRQDPGQGLRLIYYSQIVNDFQKGDIAEGYSVSREKKESFPLTVTSAQKNPTAFYLCASRSGNPGAKNIQYFGAGTRLSVL.

This clone was seen only a few times. The CDR3 spells CASSQEGTGGTNQPQHF. Written as DNA, the CDR3 is TGCGCCAGCAGCCAAGAGGGGACAGGGGGTACCAATCAGCCCCAGCATTTT. V usage is TRBV4-1 and J usage is TRBJ1-5; the match to TRBD1 covers 11 bases. Per the germline V gene, CDR1 is MGHRA and CDR2 is YSYEKL. With V trimmed by 0 bases and J by 3 bases, 4 bases remained unmatched. The CDR3 is 17 amino acids.

The chain is built from TRBV5-5 and TRBJ1-5; tentatively, D is TRBD1 (5 bases). The length of the CDR3 is 13 residues. Trimming pared 1 base from V and 7 bases from J, leaving 9 bases between. Germline V CDR1 and CDR2: SGHKS, YYEKEE (reference sequence). The CDR3 sequence is CASSLISGQPQHF. CDR3 nucleotides: TGTGCCAGCAGCTTGATCTCAGGGCAGCCCCAGCATTTT. Combining the CDR3 with reference TRBV5-5 and TRBJ1-5 gives the whole variable domain DAGVTQSPTHLIKTRGQQVTLRCSPISGHKSVSWYQQVLGQGPQFIFQYYEKEERGRGNFPDRFSARQFPNYSSELNVNALLLGDSALYLCASSLISGQPQHFGDGTRLSIL.

This rearrangement joins TRBV6-1 to TRBJ1-2; D is possibly TRBD1 (6 bases). The CDR3 runs 14 residues. Germline V gene data show CDR1 as MNHNS and CDR2 as SASEGT. V was trimmed by 5 bases and J by 4 bases, leaving 14 bases between them. The DNA for the CDR3 is TGTGCCAGCAGTCCATCAGGGGTTTCCTATGGCTACACCTTC. Residues: CASSPSGVSYGYTF.

This clone came up once. The CDR3 loop reads CASSSRLAGETQYF. The CDR3 DNA is TGTGCCAGCAGCTCCCGACTAGCAGGGGAGACCCAGTACTTC. This chain connects TRBV9 to TRBJ2-5, with 7 nucleotides matching TRBD2. The CDR3 has 14 residues. Trimming at V came to 4 bases and at J to 5 bases, leaving 8 bases not matched to a gene. Germline CDR1 reads SGDLS; CDR2 reads YYNGEE.

CDR3 DNA: TGTGCCAGCAGCTTAAGAACGGGTTTTGAAGCTTTCTTT. This codes for CASSLRTGFEAFF. V usage is TRBV11-2 and J usage is TRBJ1-1; D is unclear. V lost 2 bases and J lost 7, with 11 bases in between. Germline values: CDR1 SGHAT, CDR2 FQNNGV. The CDR3 has 13 amino acids.

This clone was seen more than once but under ten times. The chain carries TRBV9 and TRBJ1-1; D gene unclear. V was pared by 1 base and J by 2 bases, with 9 bases between. The germline CDR1 and CDR2 sequences are SGDLS and YYNGEE. CDR3 length equals 14 residues. The DNA of the CDR3 is TGTGCCAGCAGCGTAAGATCACAAAACACTGAAGCTTTCTTT. This translates into CASSVRSQNTEAFF.